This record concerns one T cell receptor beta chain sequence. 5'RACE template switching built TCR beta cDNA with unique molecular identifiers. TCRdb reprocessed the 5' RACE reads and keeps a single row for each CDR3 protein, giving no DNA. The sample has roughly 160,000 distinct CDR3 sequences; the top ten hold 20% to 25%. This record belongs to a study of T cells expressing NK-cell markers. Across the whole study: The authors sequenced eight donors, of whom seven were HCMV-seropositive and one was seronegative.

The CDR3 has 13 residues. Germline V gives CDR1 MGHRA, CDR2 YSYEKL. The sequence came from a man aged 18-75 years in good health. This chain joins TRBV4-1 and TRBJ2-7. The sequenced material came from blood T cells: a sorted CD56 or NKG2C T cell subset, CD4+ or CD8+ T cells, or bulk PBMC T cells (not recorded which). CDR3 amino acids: CASSQVAGNEQYF.